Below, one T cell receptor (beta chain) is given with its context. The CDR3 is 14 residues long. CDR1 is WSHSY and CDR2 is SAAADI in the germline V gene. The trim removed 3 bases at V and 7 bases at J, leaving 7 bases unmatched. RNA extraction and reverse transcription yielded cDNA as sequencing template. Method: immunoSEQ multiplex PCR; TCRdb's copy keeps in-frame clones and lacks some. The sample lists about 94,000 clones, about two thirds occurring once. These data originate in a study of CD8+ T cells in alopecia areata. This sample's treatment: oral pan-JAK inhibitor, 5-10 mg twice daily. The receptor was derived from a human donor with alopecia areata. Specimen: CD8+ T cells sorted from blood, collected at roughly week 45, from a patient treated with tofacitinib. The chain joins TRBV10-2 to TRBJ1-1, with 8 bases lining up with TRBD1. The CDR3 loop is CASSDRGRFGEAFF. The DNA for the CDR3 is TGCGCCAGCAGTGACAGGGGGCGCTTCGGTGAAGCTTTCTTT.